Shown below are 25 T cell receptor beta chains from a single sample sequenced in a study of T cell responses to AZD1222 COVID-19 vaccine. The data were produced by immunoSEQ multiplex PCR, yet TCRdb's version contains in-frame clones alone and is incomplete. The table records 150,000 or so clones, 87% of them present only once. The source material was peripheral blood, sampled 28 days after the second AZD1222 dose. The origin of the receptors is an adult who received the AZD1222 COVID-19 vaccine.

The chain combines TRBV6-6 with TRBJ2-5; D remains unclear. Germline V gene data show CDR1 as MNHNY and CDR2 as SVGAGI (reference sequence). This CDR3 spans 12 amino acids. Trimming shortened V by 0 bases and J by 4 bases, and 3 bases separated the two germline ends. The CDR3 nucleotides are TGTGCCAGCAGTTACTCGAGAGAGACCCAGTACTTC. Translated: CASSYSRETQYF.

Details on this clone: Within the sample, other DNA sequences also encode this same CDR3. The chain recombines TRBV2 with TRBJ1-1, with 8 bases identical to TRBD1. The CDR3 contains 13 residues. The ends lost 6 bases at V and 5 bases at J; junction bases unmatched: 5. CDR1 and CDR2 from the germline V gene are SNHLY and FYNNEI. The CDR3 protein is CASSGQGGTEAFF. DNA of the CDR3: TGTGCCAGCAGCGGACAGGGAGGGACTGAAGCTTTCTTT.

J is TRBJ1-1 and V is TRBV2; tentative D call: TRBD1 (6 bases). The CDR3 totals 14 residues. Germline V gives CDR1 SNHLY, CDR2 FYNNEI. V was clipped by 7 bases and J by 10 bases, with 22 bases between them. Written as DNA, the CDR3 is TGTGCCAGCATTCCCCGTGGACAGCCCTTGCCAGCTTTCTTT. Protein product: CASIPRGQPLPAFF.

The J gene is TRBJ2-1, the V gene TRBV5-6; 8 positions agree with TRBD2. Trimming at V came to 1 base and at J to 10 bases, leaving 7 bases not matched to a gene. Germline CDR1 SGHDT, CDR2 YYEEEE. The CDR3 covers 14 residues. CDR3 in DNA: TGTGCCAGCAGCTTGTGGGTCGGGAGGGTAGAGCAGTTCTTC. Encoded protein: CASSLWVGRVEQFF.

The V and J genes are TRBV30 and TRBJ1-2, with D uncertain. V lost 2 bases to trimming and J lost 4 bases, with 17 bases between them. The germline gives CDR1 GTSNPN, CDR2 SVGIG (reference sequence). The CDR3 extends over 15 amino acids. The CDR3 loop is CAWSLQNRAVYGYTF. DNA of the CDR3: TGTGCCTGGAGTCTACAGAACAGAGCGGTCTATGGCTACACCTTC.

The CDR3 coding sequence is TGTGCCAGCAGCCAAGACAGGGTTAACACTGAAGCTTTCTTT. Amino acid sequence: CASSQDRVNTEAFF. The genes are TRBV14 and TRBJ1-1, with a weak D call TRBD1 (5 bases). V was cut by 0 bases and J by 2 bases, with 7 bases left in between. This CDR3 contains 14 residues. Looked up from germline, CDR1 is SGHDN and CDR2 is FVKESK. The complete variable domain, with remaining parts taken from reference TRBV14 and TRBJ1-1, reads EAGVTQFPSHSVIEKGQTVTLRCDPISGHDNLYWYRRVMGKEIKFLLHFVKESKQDESGMPNNRFLAERTGGTYSTLKVQPAELEDSGVYFCASSQDRVNTEAFFGQGTRLTVV.

The V gene is TRBV7-9, the J gene TRBJ2-1, with 7 bases identical to TRBD1. The CDR3 sequence is 12 residues long. V shed 9 bases and J 8 bases; nucleotides not matched to a gene: 7. In germline, CDR1 is SEHNR, CDR2 FQNEAQ (reference sequence). CDR3 coding DNA: TGTGCCAGTAGGGGGCTTGGGGATGAGCAGTTCTTC. It encodes CASRGLGDEQFF.

The rearrangement uses TRBV19 and TRBJ2-1; TRBD2 agrees at 13 bases. V shed 5 bases and J 12 bases; nucleotides not matched to a gene: 7. The CDR3 consists of 14 residues. Germline V lookup: CDR1 LNHDA, CDR2 SQIVND (reference sequence). CDR3 sequence reads: CASSSRTSGSVQFF. The CDR3 DNA reads TGTGCCAGTAGTTCCAGGACTAGCGGGAGCGTGCAGTTCTTC.

In DNA, the CDR3 is TGTGCCAGCAGACCCAGCGGATTGGGGACCGGGGAGCTGTTTTTT. Encoded protein: CASRPSGLGTGELFF. The chain joins TRBV28 to TRBJ2-2; D might be TRBD2 (5 bases). Germline CDR1 MDHEN, CDR2 SYDVKM. The CDR3 covers 15 residues. Trimming took off 6 bases at V and 5 bases at J, with 16 bases between the two ends.

The V call is TRBV30, the J call TRBJ1-2, with unresolved D. The V gene lost 0 bases and the J gene lost 1 base, with 3 bases spanning the gap. In germline, CDR1 is GTSNPN, CDR2 SVGIG (reference sequence). This CDR3 is 12 amino acids long. The chain's CDR3 is CAWSVVNYGYTF. The CDR3 DNA is TGTGCCTGGAGTGTAGTTAACTATGGCTACACCTTC.

The genes are TRBV3-1 (or the pseudogene TRBV3-2) and TRBJ1-2, with TRBD1 matching over 10 bases. V trimming: 4 bases; J trimming: 8 bases; junction bases outside the gene matches: 4. The CDR3 consists of 13 residues. CDR1 and CDR2 (germline): LGHDT, YNNKEL (reference sequence). CDR3 loop: CASSRGQGVGYTF. The CDR3, as DNA: TGTGCCAGCAGCCGCGGACAGGGGGTGGGCTACACCTTC.

The table lists this clone with a count of one. The CDR3 DNA reads as TGCGCCAGCAGCCAGGGGGGAAGCACAGATACGCAGTATTTT. Its translation is CASSQGGSTDTQYF. V usage is TRBV10-2 and J usage is TRBJ2-3; perhaps TRBD1 as D (7 bases). Germline values: CDR1 WSHSY, CDR2 SAAADI. The V end lost 6 bases, the J end lost 0 bases, and 10 bases lay between the germline ends. This CDR3 has 14 amino acids.

V and J are TRBV2 and TRBJ2-2; TRBD2 might be the D (6 bases). The V end was cut by 1 base, the J end by 5 bases, with 14 bases between. The CDR3 is 16 amino acids. The germline V gene encodes CDR1 SNHLY and CDR2 FYNNEI. The CDR3 nucleotides are TGTGCCAGCAGTGAAGTCAGTGCTAGCGCAACCGGGGAGCTGTTTTTT. It translates to CASSEVSASATGELFF. The full variable domain, its missing parts supplied by reference TRBV2 and TRBJ2-2, is EPEVTQTPSHQVTQMGQEVILRCVPISNHLYFYWYRQILGQKVEFLVSFYNNEISEKSEIFDDQFSVERPDGSNFTLKIRSTKLEDSAMYFCASSEVSASATGELFFGEGSRLTVL.

The V call is TRBV7-2, the J call TRBJ2-1; 8 bases map to TRBD2. Germline CDR1 reads SGHTA; CDR2 reads FQGNSA. This CDR3 has 17 amino acids. V lost 0 bases to trimming and J lost 7 bases; unmatched junction nucleotides: 11. The CDR3 loop is CASSLALGRREGNEQFF. CDR3 bases: TGTGCCAGCAGCTTAGCGCTCGGTAGACGGGAGGGAAATGAGCAGTTCTTC.

This clone was picked up a small number of times. J is TRBJ2-2 and V is TRBV28, with 13 nucleotides matching TRBD2. V gave up 7 bases and J gave up 6 bases; unmatched junction bases: 8. Germline CDR1 MDHEN, CDR2 SYDVKM. This CDR3 has 16 amino acids. CDR3 sequence (DNA): TGTGCCAGCAAGAGAGGGACTAGCGGGATTTCCGGGGAGCTGTTTTTT. Translating it yields CASKRGTSGISGELFF.

CDR3 sequence: CASSPGGQGGETQYF. CDR3 bases: TGTGCCAGCAGCCCTGGGGGACAGGGAGGCGAGACCCAGTACTTC. This sequence joins TRBV11-2 and TRBJ2-5; TRBD1 matches 9 bases. J gave up 5 bases and V 5 bases, and 9 bases lay outside the gene matches. The germline CDR1 and CDR2 sequences are SGHAT and FQNNGV. The CDR3 has 15 residues.

The V gene is TRBV6-5, the J gene TRBJ2-5, with unresolved D. The germline CDR1 and CDR2 sequences are MNHEY and SVGAGI. The CDR3 length is 15 residues. V was clipped by 7 bases and J by 5 bases, with 20 bases between them. CDR3 amino acids: CASKSRVVSEETQYF. The CDR3 DNA reads as TGTGCCAGCAAATCCCGTGTAGTCTCAGAGGAGACCCAGTACTTC.

The chain carries TRBV3-1 (or the pseudogene TRBV3-2) and TRBJ2-1; maybe TRBD1 (6 bases). V was cut by 6 bases and J by 7 bases, with 16 bases left in between. The CDR3 has 14 amino acids. The germline V gene has CDR1 LGHDT and CDR2 YNNKEL (reference sequence). The CDR3 sequence is CASSHAQQGNEQFF. In DNA, the CDR3 is TGTGCCAGCAGTCACGCACAGCAGGGGAATGAGCAGTTCTTC.

This chain connects TRBV4-3 to TRBJ1-4, with D possibly matching TRBD1 (5 bases). CDR1 is LGHNA, CDR2 YSLEER, per germline. Trimming removed 0 bases at V and 8 bases at J, with 10 bases between. The CDR3 is made up of 14 amino acids. Here the CDR3 reads CASSQEAGWEKLFF. CDR3 sequence (DNA): TGCGCCAGCAGCCAAGAGGCAGGGTGGGAAAAACTGTTTTTT.

This chain uses TRBV2 with TRBJ1-1; D may be TRBD1 (6 bases). CDR1 SNHLY and CDR2 FYNNEI come from the germline V gene. V lost 3 bases to trimming and J lost 2 bases, with 16 bases between them. The CDR3 consists of 16 residues. CDR3 nucleotides: TGTGCCAGCAGTGACTCGACAGGTAGGGCAAACACTGAAGCTTTCTTT. Encoded protein: CASSDSTGRANTEAFF.

J is TRBJ1-5 and V is TRBV27; D not resolved. The CDR3 sequence is 15 residues long. Trimming left V 2 bases short and J 3 bases short, with 11 bases between. Looked up from germline, CDR1 is MNHEY and CDR2 is SMNVEV (reference sequence). The CDR3 coding sequence is TGTGCCAGCAGTTTAAGGGCAGGAGCCAATCAGCCCCAGCATTTT. Translating it yields CASSLRAGANQPQHF.

The chain joins TRBV4-2 to TRBJ1-6; TRBD1 is a possible D gene (5 bases). Germline CDR1 LGHNA, CDR2 YNFKEQ. Trimming pared 0 bases from V and 7 bases from J, leaving 10 bases between. The CDR3 is made up of 15 amino acids. This CDR3 is CASSQERGQNSPLHF. The DNA of the CDR3 is TGTGCCAGCAGCCAAGAAAGGGGTCAGAATTCACCCCTCCACTTT.

The chain links TRBV28 to TRBJ2-1; D ambiguous. Germline V lookup: CDR1 MDHEN, CDR2 SYDVKM. CDR3 size: 15 residues. Trimming removed 6 bases at V and 1 base at J, with 13 bases between. In DNA form, the CDR3 reads TGTGCCAGCAGCCCGCCGGACCATTCCTACAATGAGCAGTTCTTC. Protein: CASSPPDHSYNEQFF.

The chain couples TRBV6-2 or TRBV6-3 to TRBJ1-6; TRBD1 agrees at 8 bases. The CDR3 is 14 amino acids. CDR1 is MNHEY, CDR2 SVGEGT, per germline. The V and J ends lost 6 bases and 9 bases, in that order; junction bases with no gene match: 7. CDR3 region: CASSLQGASSPLHF. CDR3 bases: TGTGCCAGCAGCCTTCAGGGGGCGTCTTCACCCCTCCACTTT.

This clone was observed at least ten times. The CDR3 nucleotides read TGTGCCAGCAGTTACTCGACCAGAAATTCACCCCTCCACTTT. Translation: CASSYSTRNSPLHF. This rearrangement joins TRBV6-5 to TRBJ1-6, with D uncertain. The CDR3 is 14 amino acids. CDR1 is MNHEY and CDR2 is SVGAGI in the germline V gene. Trimming removed 0 bases at V and 7 bases at J, with 7 bases between.